The source of this T cell receptor (beta chain) is a study of T cell responses to AZD1222 COVID-19 vaccine. Study outcomes and limitations: Close to half of all spike-specific TCRs reportedly target regions of the variants that are unmutated. Researchers report vaccine-associated CD4 TCRs spanning spike, with dominance at 160-218 and 743-854.

Here immunoSEQ multiplex PCR was the method, and the copy in TCRdb shows in-frame clones only, minus some. Of 65,000 to 100,000 clones in the sample, under 95% are singletons; the top ten hold around 8%. Germline-derived CDR1 and CDR2 are SGHRS and YFSETQ. Between the trimmed V and J ends, which lost 2 bases and 2 bases, there was a span of 10 bases. The CDR3 is 15 amino acids. This clone was seen just once. Antigen: not known. This chain links TRBV5-1 with TRBJ2-2; D remains unclear. The receptor's source is an adult who received the AZD1222 COVID-19 vaccine. The sample here was peripheral blood, taken 28 days after the second AZD1222 dose. The CDR3 loop is CASSFALTNTGELFF. In DNA, the CDR3 is TGCGCCAGCAGCTTCGCTCTAACTAACACCGGGGAGCTGTTTTTT.